The sequence of this T cell receptor (beta chain) was determined in a study of T cell responses to AZD1222 COVID-19 vaccine. Study-wide results and limits: Distributed over spike, vaccine-associated CD4 TCRs predominated at 160-218 and 743-854. Donors were chiefly white British, with a greater number of females, and clonal diversity was perhaps underestimated.

Assay used: immunoSEQ multiplex PCR; TCRdb lists only in-frame clones, some missing. The sample carries some 130,000 clones, 85% to 90% recorded once. CDR3 length: 14 amino acids. The germline V gene has CDR1 LGHNA and CDR2 YNFKEQ. Trimming removed 3 bases at V and 5 bases at J, with 11 bases between. About this clone itself: Its antigen is as yet unknown.

The receptor comes from an adult in good health. The sequencing here drew on peripheral blood, taken on day 0 of AZD1222 vaccination. The chain recombines TRBV4-2 with TRBJ1-5; no clear D. In DNA form, the CDR3 reads TGTGCCAGCAGCCACCCGGGGTCACATCAGCCCCAGCATTTT. Translated, it gives CASSHPGSHQPQHF.